Sequencing of this T cell receptor (beta chain) was carried out in a study of graft-versus-host responses after intestinal transplantation. Study context: Multivisceral, liver-intestinal, or isolated intestinal transplants were received by the recipients. Every one of the recipients received anti-thymocyte globulin induction and afterwards took tacrolimus and steroids for roughly three years. Whole-study findings and limits: The marrow of recipients harbored GvH clones, and ileum or blood showed some of them first.

TCRdb's table, derived via immunoSEQ multiplex PCR, lists solely in-frame clones and lacks some. The sample lists about 40,000 clones, approximately 89% seen once, with approximately 7.1% in the top ten. This clone came up once. Its antigen remains unidentified. J gave up 7 bases and V 5 bases, and 6 bases lay outside the gene matches. The CDR3 sequence is 15 residues long. Germline CDR1 and CDR2: MNHEY and SVGAGI. The starting material was PBMCs, obtained less than 280 days after transplant. This TCR derives from a human patient who received an intestinal transplant, so some T cells may come from the graft donor. The chain employs TRBV6-5 and TRBJ2-1; 12 nucleotides agree with TRBD2. CDR3 protein: CASSTSGGIPNEQFF. DNA for the CDR3: TGTGCCAGCAGTACTAGCGGGGGGATCCCAAATGAGCAGTTCTTC.